The 4 T cell receptor beta chains below come from one sample, sequenced in a study of Graves' ophthalmopathy and Graves' hyperthyroidism. Transcripts of RNA were the source for amplifying TCR beta CDR3 regions. First-round RT-PCR relied on HTBI primers, and a second-round multiplex PCR came next. TCRdb processed the multiplex PCR reads anew with MiXCR; each CDR3 protein has one entry. The sample lists hundreds of thousands of distinct CDR3 sequences; over 40% were seen once. The sequenced material came from peripheral blood. All receptors derive from an adult man with Graves' ophthalmopathy.

The table lists this clonotype with a few counts. The rearrangement joins TRBV4-1 to TRBJ1-6; D might be TRBD1 (5 bases). The germline V and J ends were trimmed by 1 base and 10 bases, with 8 bases remaining between them. The CDR3 spans 13 residues. Germline lookup yields CDR1 MGHRA and CDR2 YSYEKL. The CDR3 DNA reads as TGCGCCAGCAGCCAAGTGAGGGGCTCACCCCTCCACTTT. Amino acids: CASSQVRGSPLHF.

In this sample, this clonotype turned up many times. This chain connects TRBV7-9 to TRBJ2-2, with 8 nucleotides matching TRBD1. J was trimmed by 3 bases and V by 5 bases; bases with no gene match: 8. Germline CDR1 SEHNR, CDR2 FQNEAQ (reference sequence). The CDR3 loop spans 16 amino acids. The CDR3 region has the DNA TGTGCCAGCAGCAACGACAGGGGCTGGGACACCGGGGAGCTGTTTTTT. Amino acids: CASSNDRGWDTGELFF.

Ten or more counts support this clonotype. This chain's CDR3 is CASSQSLTNYGYTF. The CDR3 DNA reads TGTGCCAGCAGCCAAAGCCTGACTAACTATGGCTACACCTTC. The gene calls are TRBV5-8 and TRBJ1-2; D is uncertain. V was clipped by 4 bases and J by 0 bases, with 10 bases between them. The CDR3 sequence is 14 residues long. CDR1 is SGHTS, CDR2 YDEGEE, per germline.

In its sample, this clonotype was seen once. The rearrangement joins TRBV19 to TRBJ1-2; 8 nucleotides match TRBD1. With 5 bases clipped from V and 7 bases from J, the junction kept 6 bases outside the gene matches. From germline, CDR1 is LNHDA and CDR2 SQIVND (reference sequence). This CDR3 is 13 amino acids long. CDR3 protein: CASSAGQVVGYTF. The CDR3 region has the DNA TGTGCCAGTAGTGCGGGACAGGTTGTTGGCTACACCTTC.